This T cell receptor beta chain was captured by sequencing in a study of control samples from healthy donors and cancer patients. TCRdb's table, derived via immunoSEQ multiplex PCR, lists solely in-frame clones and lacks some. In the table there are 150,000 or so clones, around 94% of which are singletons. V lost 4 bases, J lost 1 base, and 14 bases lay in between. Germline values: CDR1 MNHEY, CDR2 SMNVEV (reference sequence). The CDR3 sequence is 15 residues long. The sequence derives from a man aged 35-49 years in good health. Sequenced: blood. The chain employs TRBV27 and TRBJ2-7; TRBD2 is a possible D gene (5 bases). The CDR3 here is CASSSELVHSYEQYF. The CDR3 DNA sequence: TGTGCCAGCAGTTCGGAACTAGTCCATTCCTACGAGCAGTACTTC.